The 32 T cell receptor beta chains given below trace back to one sample, sequenced in a study of cytomegalovirus exposure and HLA in healthy donors (dated 2017 in TCRdb). Libraries were prepared through the immunoSEQ multiplex PCR assay. A mixture of 60 forward primers for TCR Vbeta segments and 13 reverse primers for TCR Jbeta segments was used in the multiplex PCR. The source is immuneACCESS, and TCRdb retained only in-frame sequences with V and J called. Part of the clones is not carried over; for the studies checked, unresolved V genes explain less than half of this, and the remainder is unexplained. The table of this sample itemizes roughly 30,000 clones. 3% to 3.5% of the sample belongs to the ten largest clones. The sequenced sample consisted of PBMCs. The receptors here all came from a woman aged 40 to 50 in good health and CMV-seropositive.

This sequence joins TRBV6-1 and TRBJ2-1; TRBD1 agrees at 8 bases. Trimming cost V 0 bases and J 0 bases; bases outside gene matches: 4. This CDR3 region has 17 residues. Per the germline V gene, CDR1 is MNHNS and CDR2 is SASEGT. Here the CDR3 reads CASSEADRGSSYNEQFF. In DNA form, the CDR3 reads TGTGCCAGCAGTGAAGCTGACAGGGGCAGCTCCTACAATGAGCAGTTCTTC.

The V gene is TRBV30, the J gene TRBJ1-1, with no clear D. With 2 bases removed from V and 0 bases from J, the gap between germline ends came to 13 bases. CDR3 size: 15 residues. Per germline, CDR1 GTSNPN and CDR2 SVGIG (reference sequence). The DNA of the CDR3 is TGTGCCTGGAGTCCGGTCGGGATCTTGAACACTGAAGCTTTCTTT. The encoded protein is CAWSPVGILNTEAFF.

V is TRBV28 and J is TRBJ2-7; TRBD1 agrees at 7 bases. The CDR3 has 15 amino acids. Germline values: CDR1 MDHEN, CDR2 SYDVKM. Trimming cost V 5 bases and J 7 bases; bases outside gene matches: 14. This CDR3 reads CASSRRQGGFGEQYF. The CDR3 DNA reads as TGTGCCAGCAGTCGACGACAGGGCGGATTTGGTGAGCAGTACTTC.

CDR3 sequence reads: CAWSVGVNTEAFF. DNA for the CDR3: TGTGCCTGGAGTGTAGGGGTAAACACTGAAGCTTTCTTT. The chain has TRBV30 and TRBJ1-1; weak D call: TRBD1 (5 bases). CDR3 length: 13 amino acids. The V and J ends lost 0 bases and 2 bases respectively, with 7 bases between them. Looked up from germline, CDR1 is GTSNPN and CDR2 is SVGIG (reference sequence).

The chain employs TRBV4-1 and TRBJ2-3, with D perhaps matching TRBD2 (6 bases). Germline V gene sequence: CDR1 MGHRA, CDR2 YSYEKL. Trimming cost V 10 bases and J 4 bases, with 15 bases left between them. The CDR3 runs to 13 residues. The CDR3 protein is CATGSPGADTQYF. The CDR3 nucleotides are TGCGCCACGGGATCCCCGGGGGCAGATACGCAGTATTTT.

The gene calls are TRBV6-1 and TRBJ1-2, with 11 bases that match TRBD1. J gave up 6 bases and V 1 base, and 1 base lay outside the gene matches. This CDR3 has 14 amino acids. Germline V lookup: CDR1 MNHNS, CDR2 SASEGT. CDR3 coding DNA: TGTGCCAGCAGTGAAGAGGGACAGGGGGATGGCTACACCTTC. Translation: CASSEEGQGDGYTF.

The chain is built from TRBV5-1 and TRBJ1-1; D unclear. This CDR3 contains 15 residues. Germline V CDR1 and CDR2: SGHRS, YFSETQ. The V end lost 7 bases, the J end lost 3 bases, and 19 bases lay between the germline ends. The CDR3 bases are TGCGCCAGCGGCGACCCCGGGAGCGGGGACACTGAAGCTTTCTTT. Its protein is CASGDPGSGDTEAFF.

The chain couples TRBV2 to TRBJ1-1; 8 bases match TRBD1. The CDR3 length is 14 residues. V gave up 5 bases and J gave up 4 bases; unmatched junction bases: 6. Germline CDR1 is SNHLY and CDR2 is FYNNEI. CDR3 region: CASSLGTGGTEAFF. DNA of the CDR3: TGTGCCAGCAGTCTCGGAACAGGGGGCACTGAAGCTTTCTTT.

V usage is TRBV6-4 and J usage is TRBJ2-3; D might be TRBD2 (6 bases). The CDR3 covers 13 residues. Germline V lookup: CDR1 MRHNA, CDR2 SNTAGT. V shed 3 bases and J shed 7 bases, with 11 bases lying between them. CDR3: CASSEEGGHTQYF. The CDR3 nucleotides read TGTGCCAGCAGTGAGGAGGGTGGACATACGCAGTATTTT.

This chain uses TRBV5-4 with TRBJ2-6, with D unresolved. Looked up from germline, CDR1 is SGHNT and CDR2 is YYREEE (reference sequence). The CDR3 sequence is 15 residues long. Deletions cut 0 bases from V and 1 base from J, with 5 bases between. The CDR3 DNA follows: TGTGCCAGCAGCTTGGTACAGTCTGGGGCCAACGTCCTGACTTTC. Its translation is CASSLVQSGANVLTF.

The chain couples TRBV4-1 to TRBJ2-6; 10 bases map to TRBD2. CDR1 is MGHRA and CDR2 is YSYEKL in the germline V gene. This CDR3 comprises 16 residues. V gave up 4 bases and J gave up 2 bases; unmatched junction bases: 2. The CDR3: CASSLLAGAGANVLTF. Here the CDR3 DNA reads TGCGCCAGCAGCCTCCTAGCGGGAGCTGGGGCCAACGTCCTGACTTTC.

The chain recombines TRBV5-6 with TRBJ2-7, with D possibly TRBD2 on 5 matching bases. Trimming pared 4 bases from V and 11 bases from J, leaving 13 bases between. CDR1 and CDR2 from the germline V gene are SGHDT and YYEEEE. This CDR3 has 11 amino acids. In DNA form, the CDR3 reads TGTGCCAGCAGCGTCCGGGAAGAAAAGTACTTC. It encodes CASSVREEKYF. The entire variable domain, with the rest obtained from reference TRBV5-6 and TRBJ2-7, is as follows: DAGVTQSPTHLIKTRGQQVTLRCSPKSGHDTVSWYQQALGQGPQFIFQYYEEEERQRGNFPDRFSGHQFPNYSSELNVNALLLGDSALYLCASSVREEKYFGPGTRLTVT.

This sequence joins TRBV27 and TRBJ2-7; D is unresolved. Trimming removed 5 bases at V and 1 base at J, with 6 bases between. Germline V gives CDR1 MNHEY, CDR2 SMNVEV (reference sequence). The CDR3 is 12 residues long. The CDR3 region has the DNA TGTGCCAGCAGTGGGCCTTCCTACGAGCAGTACTTC. Its translation: CASSGPSYEQYF.

This rearrangement joins TRBV28 to TRBJ2-1; 12 bases map to TRBD2. Germline loops: CDR1 MDHEN, CDR2 SYDVKM. The CDR3 spans 15 residues. The V segment lost 5 bases and the J segment 10 bases; nucleotides outside the gene matches: 9. The CDR3 DNA reads as TGTGCCAGCAGTACACTAGCGGGGGGCGACGCGGAGCAGTTCTTC. Translation: CASSTLAGGDAEQFF.

CDR3 amino acids: CASSLQNQPQHF. The CDR3 DNA is TGTGCCAGCAGCTTACAAAATCAGCCCCAGCATTTT. The rearrangement joins TRBV5-6 to TRBJ1-5; D not resolved. CDR1 and CDR2 from the germline V gene are SGHDT and YYEEEE. The CDR3 runs to 12 residues. Deletions cut 2 bases from V and 4 bases from J, with 4 bases between.

The chain couples TRBV7-9 to TRBJ2-5; D is possibly TRBD2 (7 bases). Per germline, CDR1 SEHNR and CDR2 FQNEAQ (reference sequence). This CDR3 comprises 14 residues. V lost 2 bases and J 4 bases, leaving 11 bases between the germline ends. DNA of the CDR3: TGTGCCAGCAGCTTAATGGGAGGGGGAGAGACCCAGTACTTC. It codes for CASSLMGGGETQYF.

The rearrangement uses TRBV4-3 and TRBJ1-1; perhaps TRBD1 as D (6 bases). Trimming removed 2 bases from V and 11 bases from J, with 21 bases in between. CDR1 is LGHNA and CDR2 is YSLEER in the germline V gene. The CDR3 contains 15 residues. In nucleotides, the CDR3 is TGCGCCAGCAGCCAAAGGTTGGGGGCGGATGGGGAGGCTTTCTTT. Translated, it gives CASSQRLGADGEAFF.

The genes are TRBV27 and TRBJ2-3; 7 nucleotides match TRBD2. The CDR3 loop spans 12 amino acids. V was pared by 10 bases and J by 5 bases, with 6 bases of the junction left unmatched. The germline V gene has CDR1 MNHEY and CDR2 SMNVEV (reference sequence). The DNA of the CDR3 is TGTGCCACCGGGGAGGGTGGAGATACGCAGTATTTT. Protein sequence: CATGEGGDTQYF.

This chain connects TRBV7-9 to TRBJ2-3; 14 bases match TRBD2. The trim removed 6 bases at V and 7 bases at J, leaving 6 bases unmatched. Germline CDR1 SEHNR, CDR2 FQNEAQ (reference sequence). This CDR3 comprises 15 residues. CDR3 protein: CASRSGTSGSNTQYF. The CDR3 nucleotides are TGTGCCAGCAGGTCCGGGACTAGCGGGAGTAATACGCAGTATTTT.

This rearrangement joins TRBV27 to TRBJ2-7; possible D gene TRBD1, 6 bases. The V and J ends lost 6 bases and 5 bases respectively, with 20 bases between them. Germline V CDR1 and CDR2: MNHEY, SMNVEV (reference sequence). The CDR3 spans 15 residues. The CDR3 spells CASSPLIDRPNEQYF. Written as DNA, the CDR3 is TGTGCCAGCAGCCCACTAATCGACAGGCCCAACGAGCAGTACTTC.

The V gene is TRBV5-6, the J gene TRBJ1-2; D might be TRBD1 (6 bases). This CDR3 region has 15 residues. Germline values: CDR1 SGHDT, CDR2 YYEEEE. The ends were cut back, 1 base at V and 3 bases at J, with 13 bases in the middle. For the CDR3, the DNA is TGTGCCAGCAGCTTGCGGGGGGCGCGAGACTATGGCTACACCTTC. Residues: CASSLRGARDYGYTF.

J is TRBJ2-7 and V is TRBV4-2; 9 nucleotides agree with TRBD1. Germline CDR1 LGHNA, CDR2 YNFKEQ. The CDR3 loop spans 15 amino acids. Trimming at V came to 1 base and at J to 5 bases, leaving 6 bases not matched to a gene. CDR3 loop: CASSQGGTGTDEQYF. In DNA, the CDR3 is TGTGCCAGCAGCCAAGGCGGGACAGGGACCGACGAGCAGTACTTC.

This sequence joins TRBV19 and TRBJ2-7, with a weak D call TRBD1 (5 bases). CDR1 and CDR2 from the germline V gene are LNHDA and SQIVND (reference sequence). This CDR3 contains 14 residues. V was cut by 0 bases and J by 3 bases, with 9 bases left in between. The CDR3 nucleotides read TGTGCCAGTAGTATAGATGGCAGGGTCTACGAGCAGTACTTC. It encodes CASSIDGRVYEQYF.

The chain links TRBV7-9 to TRBJ2-1; TRBD2 matches at 9 bases. The J segment lost 5 bases and the V segment lost 1 base, leaving 3 bases of the junction unmatched. The CDR3 contains 15 residues. Germline V CDR1 and CDR2: SEHNR, FQNEAQ (reference sequence). The CDR3 DNA follows: TGTGCCAGCAGCTTAGAGCTAGCGGGAAACAATGAGCAGTTCTTC. Its translation: CASSLELAGNNEQFF. Looking up the rest from reference TRBV7-9 and TRBJ2-1 gives the full variable domain: DTGVSQNPRHKITKRGQNVTFRCDPISEHNRLYWYRQTLGQGPEFLTYFQNEAQLEKSRLLSDRFSAERPKGSFSTLEIQRTEQGDSAMYLCASSLELAGNNEQFFGPGTRLTVL.

The chain combines TRBV5-1 with TRBJ1-2, with TRBD1 matching 9 bases. Trimming at V came to 0 bases and at J to 4 bases, leaving 4 bases not matched to a gene. The CDR3 runs 15 residues. Germline V CDR1 and CDR2: SGHRS, YFSETQ. CDR3 loop: CASSLGDRASYGYTF. CDR3 sequence (DNA): TGCGCCAGCAGCTTGGGGGACAGGGCTAGCTATGGCTACACCTTC. The variable domain in full, with the rest retrieved from reference TRBV5-1 and TRBJ1-2, is KAGVTQTPRYLIKTRGQQVTLSCSPISGHRSVSWYQQTPGQGLQFLFEYFSETQRNKGNFPGRFSGRQFSNSRSEMNVSTLELGDSALYLCASSLGDRASYGYTFGSGTRLTVV.

This chain links TRBV30 with TRBJ2-7; TRBD2 agrees at 14 bases. J was trimmed by 3 bases and V by 4 bases; bases with no gene match: 5. CDR1 and CDR2 (germline): GTSNPN, SVGIG (reference sequence). This CDR3 has 15 amino acids. Here the CDR3 reads CAWKQGLAGGYEQYF. Written as DNA, the CDR3 is TGTGCCTGGAAGCAAGGACTAGCGGGAGGCTACGAGCAGTACTTC.

This chain connects TRBV30 to TRBJ2-3; 7 bases match TRBD1. Germline assignment: CDR1 GTSNPN and CDR2 SVGIG (reference sequence). The V gene end was trimmed by 3 bases and the J gene end by 3 bases; junction bases not matched to a gene: 3. CDR3 size: 13 residues. The CDR3 nucleotides are TGTGCCTGGAGACCGACAGGGACAGATACGCAGTATTTT. Its translation is CAWRPTGTDTQYF.

The V call is TRBV6-5, the J call TRBJ2-7; 8 nucleotides line up with TRBD1. Germline V CDR1 and CDR2: MNHEY, SVGAGI. V shed 6 bases, J shed 3 bases, and the junction held 7 bases outside the gene matches. This CDR3 has 14 residues. CDR3 amino acids: CASRRQGMDYEQYF. CDR3 in DNA: TGTGCCAGCAGACGACAGGGGATGGACTACGAGCAGTACTTC.

The V call is TRBV11-2, the J call TRBJ2-7, with 9 bases lining up with TRBD1. CDR3 length equals 12 residues. Germline V gene lookup returns CDR1 SGHAT and CDR2 FQNNGV. With 4 bases clipped from V and 9 bases from J, the junction kept 4 bases outside the gene matches. The CDR3: CASSSQGAGQYF. DNA for the CDR3: TGTGCCAGCAGCTCACAGGGGGCAGGGCAGTACTTC.

V usage is TRBV7-2 and J usage is TRBJ2-3, with 10 bases identical to TRBD2. V dropped 5 bases and J dropped 1; count of bases not matched to a gene: 12. CDR3 length: 18 amino acids. Per the germline V gene, CDR1 is SGHTA and CDR2 is FQGNSA. CDR3 loop: CASSPQPGLAIRTDTQYF. Here the CDR3 DNA reads TGTGCCAGCAGCCCTCAGCCGGGACTAGCGATCCGCACAGATACGCAGTATTTT.

V is TRBV7-3 and J is TRBJ2-1; 7 bases fit TRBD2. The length of the CDR3 is 16 residues. Trimming removed 2 bases from V and 8 bases from J; junction bases left unmatched: 12. Germline values: CDR1 SGHTA, CDR2 FQGTGA. CDR3 region: CASSLYGGSQRDEQFF. CDR3 coding DNA: TGTGCCAGCAGCTTATATGGCGGGAGCCAACGGGATGAGCAGTTCTTC.

The DNA of the CDR3 is TGTGCCAGCAGTGAAATGGGGGCGGTAGATACGCAGTATTTT. This sequence encodes CASSEMGAVDTQYF. The chain couples TRBV6-1 to TRBJ2-3; tentative D call: TRBD1 (6 bases). This CDR3 has 14 residues. Looked up from germline, CDR1 is MNHNS and CDR2 is SASEGT. V dropped 2 bases and J dropped 5 bases, with 11 bases sitting between them.